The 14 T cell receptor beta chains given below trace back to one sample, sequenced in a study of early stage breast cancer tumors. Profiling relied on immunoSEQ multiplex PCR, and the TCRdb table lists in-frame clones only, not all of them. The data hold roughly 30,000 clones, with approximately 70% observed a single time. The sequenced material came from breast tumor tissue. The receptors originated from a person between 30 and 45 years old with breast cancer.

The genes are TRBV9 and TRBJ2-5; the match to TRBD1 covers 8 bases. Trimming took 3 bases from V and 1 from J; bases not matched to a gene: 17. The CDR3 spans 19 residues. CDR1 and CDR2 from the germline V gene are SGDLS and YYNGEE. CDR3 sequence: CASSGLRTGSIASQETQYF. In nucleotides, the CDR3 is TGTGCCAGCAGCGGACTGAGGACAGGGAGTATTGCTAGCCAAGAGACCCAGTACTTC.

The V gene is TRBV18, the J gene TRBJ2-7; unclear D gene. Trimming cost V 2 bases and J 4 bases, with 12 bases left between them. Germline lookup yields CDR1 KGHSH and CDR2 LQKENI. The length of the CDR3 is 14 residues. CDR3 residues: CASSPAAGPYEQYF. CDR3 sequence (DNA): TGTGCCAGCTCACCAGCGGCAGGCCCATACGAGCAGTACTTC. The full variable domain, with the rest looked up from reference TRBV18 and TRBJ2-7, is NAGVMQNPRHLVRRRGQEARLRCSPMKGHSHVYWYRQLPEEGLKFMVYLQKENIIDESGMPKERFSAEFPKEGPSILRIQQVVRGDSAAYFCASSPAAGPYEQYFGPGTRLTVT.

CDR3 nucleotide sequence: TGTGCTAGTGGTTTTATAGAGGTTCACAGAGGTACGCAGTATTTT. Its translation: CASGFIEVHRGTQYF. This chain uses TRBV12-5 with TRBJ2-3, with unresolved D. CDR1 is LGHNT and CDR2 is FRNRAP in the germline V gene. The CDR3 runs 15 residues. Trimming pared 3 bases from V and 8 bases from J, leaving 18 bases between.

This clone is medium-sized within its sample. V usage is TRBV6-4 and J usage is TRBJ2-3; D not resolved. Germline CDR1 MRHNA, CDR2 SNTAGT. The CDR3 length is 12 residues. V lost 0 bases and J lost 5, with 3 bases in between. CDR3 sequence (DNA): TGTGCCAGCAGTGACTCCGAAGATACGCAGTATTTT. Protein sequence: CASSDSEDTQYF.

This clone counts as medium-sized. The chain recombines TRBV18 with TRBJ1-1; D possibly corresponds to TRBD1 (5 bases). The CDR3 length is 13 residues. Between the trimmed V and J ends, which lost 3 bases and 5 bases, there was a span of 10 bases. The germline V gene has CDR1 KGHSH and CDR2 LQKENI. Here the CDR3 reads CASSPAGGTEAFF. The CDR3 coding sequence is TGTGCCAGCTCACCCGCGGGGGGAACTGAAGCTTTCTTT.

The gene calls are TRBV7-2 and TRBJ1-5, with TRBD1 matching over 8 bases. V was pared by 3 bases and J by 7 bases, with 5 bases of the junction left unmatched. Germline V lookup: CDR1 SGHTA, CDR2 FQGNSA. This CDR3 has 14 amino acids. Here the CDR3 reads CASSLQQGGQPQHF. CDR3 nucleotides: TGTGCCAGCAGCTTGCAACAGGGGGGACAGCCCCAGCATTTT.

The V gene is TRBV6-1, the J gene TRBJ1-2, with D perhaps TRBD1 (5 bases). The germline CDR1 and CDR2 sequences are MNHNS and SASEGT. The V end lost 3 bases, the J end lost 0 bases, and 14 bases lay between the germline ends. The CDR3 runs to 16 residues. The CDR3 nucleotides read TGTGCCAGCAGTGACCCCCGGGACGGTGCTAACTATGGCTACACCTTC. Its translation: CASSDPRDGANYGYTF.

DNA for the CDR3: TGTGCCAGCAGCTCCCCGGGACTAAGGCCTGGTGATGAGCAGTTCTTC. Protein: CASSSPGLRPGDEQFF. The chain combines TRBV7-9 with TRBJ2-1; 7 positions match TRBD2. The germline V gene encodes CDR1 SEHNR and CDR2 FQNEAQ (reference sequence). The CDR3 is 16 amino acids. V lost 4 bases and J lost 8; bases outside the gene matches: 14.

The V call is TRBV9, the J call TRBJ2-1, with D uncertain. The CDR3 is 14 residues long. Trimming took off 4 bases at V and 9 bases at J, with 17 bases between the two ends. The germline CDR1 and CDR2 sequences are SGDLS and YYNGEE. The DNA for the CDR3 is TGTGCCAGCAGCCCCTCCATCATGGATCTTGAGCAGTTCTTC. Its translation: CASSPSIMDLEQFF.

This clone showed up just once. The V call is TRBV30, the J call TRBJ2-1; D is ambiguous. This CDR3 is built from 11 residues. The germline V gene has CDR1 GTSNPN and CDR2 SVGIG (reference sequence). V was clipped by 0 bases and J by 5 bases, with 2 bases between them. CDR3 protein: CAWSVHNEQFF. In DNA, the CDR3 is TGTGCCTGGAGTGTACACAATGAGCAGTTCTTC.

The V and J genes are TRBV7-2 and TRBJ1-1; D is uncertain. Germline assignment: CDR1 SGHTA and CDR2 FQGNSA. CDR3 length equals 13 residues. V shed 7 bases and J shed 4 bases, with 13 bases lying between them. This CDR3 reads CASTHGGSTEAFF. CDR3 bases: TGTGCCAGCACCCATGGTGGGAGCACTGAAGCTTTCTTT.

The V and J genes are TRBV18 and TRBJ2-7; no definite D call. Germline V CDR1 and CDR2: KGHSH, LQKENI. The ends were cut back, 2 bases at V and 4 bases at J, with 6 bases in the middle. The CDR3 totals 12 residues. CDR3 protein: CASSPSVYEQYF. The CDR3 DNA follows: TGTGCCAGCTCACCAAGCGTGTACGAGCAGTACTTC.

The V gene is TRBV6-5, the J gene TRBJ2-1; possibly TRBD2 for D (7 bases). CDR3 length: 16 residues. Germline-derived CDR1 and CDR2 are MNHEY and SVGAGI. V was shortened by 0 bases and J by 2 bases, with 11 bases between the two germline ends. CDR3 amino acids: CASSYSGRGPYNEQFF. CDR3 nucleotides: TGTGCCAGCAGTTACTCGGGGCGGGGGCCCTACAATGAGCAGTTCTTC.

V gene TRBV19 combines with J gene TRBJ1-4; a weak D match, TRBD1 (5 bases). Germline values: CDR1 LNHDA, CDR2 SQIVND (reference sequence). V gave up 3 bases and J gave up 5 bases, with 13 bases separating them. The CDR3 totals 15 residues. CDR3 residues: CASSIREGWNEKLFF. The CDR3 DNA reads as TGTGCCAGTAGTATTCGAGAGGGGTGGAATGAAAAACTGTTTTTT.